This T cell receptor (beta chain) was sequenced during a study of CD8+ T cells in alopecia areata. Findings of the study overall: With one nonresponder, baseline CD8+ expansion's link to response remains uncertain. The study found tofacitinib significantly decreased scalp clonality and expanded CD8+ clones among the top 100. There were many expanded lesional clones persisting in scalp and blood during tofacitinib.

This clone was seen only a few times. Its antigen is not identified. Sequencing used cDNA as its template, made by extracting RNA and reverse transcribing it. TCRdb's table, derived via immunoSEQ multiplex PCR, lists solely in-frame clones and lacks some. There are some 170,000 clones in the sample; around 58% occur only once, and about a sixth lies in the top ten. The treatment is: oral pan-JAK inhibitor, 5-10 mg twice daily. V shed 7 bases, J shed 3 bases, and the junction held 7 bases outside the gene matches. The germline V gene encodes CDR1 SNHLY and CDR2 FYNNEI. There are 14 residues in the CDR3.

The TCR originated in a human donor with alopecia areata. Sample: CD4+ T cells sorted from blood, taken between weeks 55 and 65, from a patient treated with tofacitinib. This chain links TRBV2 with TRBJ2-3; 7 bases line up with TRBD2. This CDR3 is CASIFGEGTDTQYF. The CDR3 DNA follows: TGTGCCAGCATCTTCGGGGAGGGGACAGATACGCAGTATTTT.